The 10 T cell receptor beta chains reported below all come from one sample, sequenced in a study of post-analysis software for immune sequencing data (dated by TCRdb to the mid-2010s). Results the study describes overall, beyond this receptor: About five TRBV segments, including TRBV5-6, TRBV5-1 and TRBV20-1, were significantly more frequent in patients than controls.

Libraries were constructed by PCR. The sequencer listed for this sample is Illumina HiSeq 2500. To reduce PCR and sequencing biases, unique molecular identifiers were built into the TCR beta cDNA libraries. The public reads were reprocessed in TCRdb via fastp at Q25 and MiXCR, keeping in-frame beta chains. Each entry is one CDR3 protein sequence, shown with its most common DNA and genes. In all, the sample holds about 810,000 distinct CDR3 sequences, and roughly 50% of those were seen once. Under 6% of the sample is in the top ten clones. These TCRs are of unknown antigen specificity. Sequencing was carried out using blood. Receptor source: a girl aged 5 to 17 with multiple sclerosis.

This clonotype was recorded at least ten times. CDR3 residues: CSASGLAGYNEQFF. Here the CDR3 DNA reads TGCAGTGCTAGCGGACTAGCGGGATACAATGAGCAGTTCTTC. The V gene is TRBV20-1, the J gene TRBJ2-1; 12 positions agree with TRBD2. This CDR3 comprises 14 residues. The V gene end was trimmed by 3 bases and the J gene end by 4 bases; junction bases not matched to a gene: 1. Germline CDR1 is DFQATT and CDR2 is SNEGSKA (reference sequence).

This clonotype is a singleton in its sample. The chain is built from TRBV6-2 or TRBV6-3 and TRBJ2-5; D remains ambiguous. The end of the DNA is better explained by TRBJ2-7, so the J call may be wrong. Germline CDR1 MNHEY, CDR2 SVGEGT. This CDR3 has 13 residues. Here the CDR3 reads CASSTAWPYEQYF. In DNA, the CDR3 is TGTGCCAGCTCTACCGCTTGGCCTTACGAGCAGTACTTC.

Details on this clonotype: An end of the junction differs from the germline gene, which may be a read error. The rearrangement joins TRBV25-1 to TRBJ2-7; TRBD2 might be the D (5 bases). This CDR3 comprises 15 residues. In germline, CDR1 is MGHDK, CDR2 SYGVNS. Written as DNA, the CDR3 is TGTGCCAGCAGTGTTCCCGGGGTTCTAACCTACAAGCAGTACTTC. Its translation: CASSVPGVLTYKQYF.

J is TRBJ2-1 and V is TRBV25-1; perhaps TRBD2 as D (5 bases). Trimming shortened V by 4 bases and J by 5 bases, and 15 bases separated the two germline ends. The CDR3 is made up of 15 amino acids. CDR1 and CDR2 (germline): MGHDK, SYGVNS. The CDR3 reads CASSVAARGNNEQFF. The CDR3 region has the DNA TGTGCCAGCAGTGTGGCCGCCCGAGGGAACAATGAGCAGTTCTTC.

The chain combines TRBV12-3 or TRBV12-4 with TRBJ2-3, with 10 bases lining up with TRBD2. V lost 0 bases to trimming and J lost 0 bases; unmatched junction nucleotides: 9. The length of the CDR3 is 19 residues. For the CDR3, the DNA is TGTGCCAGCAGTTTAGCTGTGACTAGCGGGTCAACTAGCACAGATACGCAGTATTTT. Protein product: CASSLAVTSGSTSTDTQYF.

This clonotype was detected only a few times. The chain has TRBV20-1 and TRBJ2-3; TRBD1 aligns across 7 bases. V was clipped by 5 bases and J by 1 base; unmatched bases: 6. The CDR3 runs 14 residues. Germline CDR1 DFQATT, CDR2 SNEGSKA (reference sequence). The chain's CDR3 is CSAGRQGGTDTQYF. In DNA form, the CDR3 reads TGCAGTGCTGGGCGACAGGGAGGCACAGATACGCAGTATTTT.

The rearrangement uses TRBV18 and TRBJ2-1, with 11 positions matching TRBD2. This CDR3 is 15 amino acids long. J was trimmed by 7 bases and V by 2 bases; bases with no gene match: 4. Germline CDR1 and CDR2: KGHSH and LQKENI. CDR3 nucleotides: TGTGCCAGCTCACCAACTAGCGGGAGTAAAAATGAGCAGTTCTTC. Protein product: CASSPTSGSKNEQFF.

The chain employs TRBV27 and TRBJ2-4; TRBD1 matches at 7 bases. TRBJ2-7 explains the end of the DNA better; the J call may be wrong. The CDR3 loop spans 15 amino acids. Per the germline V gene, CDR1 is MNHEY and CDR2 is SMNVEV (reference sequence). In DNA, the CDR3 is TGTGCCAGCAGTTTTGACCGGACAGGCACGTACGAGCAGTACTTC. This sequence encodes CASSFDRTGTYEQYF.

This clonotype was picked up a small number of times. V and J are TRBV12-5 and TRBJ2-1; D is ambiguous. CDR1 and CDR2 from the germline V gene are LGHNT and FRNRAP. The CDR3 runs to 16 residues. V lost 6 bases, J lost 5 bases, and 20 bases lay in between. CDR3 sequence: CASGPSSRTDNNEQFF. The CDR3 nucleotides read TGTGCTAGTGGACCCTCCAGTCGGACCGACAACAATGAGCAGTTCTTC. Drawing the rest from reference TRBV12-5 and TRBJ2-1, the complete variable domain is DARVTQTPRHKVTEMGQEVTMRCQPILGHNTVFWYRQTMMQGLELLAYFRNRAPLDDSGMPKDRFSAEMPDATLATLKIQPSEPRDSAVYFCASGPSSRTDNNEQFFGPGTRLTVL.

The J gene is TRBJ1-1, the V gene TRBV12-5; TRBD1 matches 7 bases. Germline V lookup: CDR1 LGHNT, CDR2 FRNRAP. The junction had 6 bases not matched to a gene; V was cut back by 4 bases and J by 4 bases. The CDR3 length is 14 residues. The chain's CDR3 is CASGWTGGGTEAFF. The CDR3 nucleotides are TGTGCTAGTGGTTGGACAGGTGGCGGCACTGAAGCTTTCTTT.